One and the same sample provided the 18 T cell receptor beta chains below, sequenced in a study of blood T cell repertoires in COVID-19. Repertoires were generated with immunoSEQ multiplex PCR, while TCRdb's copy carries only in-frame clones and drops some. This table has about 220,000 clones, about 80% appearing once. The sample consisted of PBMCs or T cells enriched from blood (not recorded which). These receptors all stem from a woman aged 40-49 years with acute COVID-19.

The rearrangement joins TRBV20-1 to TRBJ2-3; 7 nucleotides match TRBD2. The CDR3 contains 14 residues. Germline V lookup: CDR1 DFQATT, CDR2 SNEGSKA (reference sequence). After removal of 3 bases from V and 5 bases from J, the junction contained 8 bases not matched to a gene. CDR3 DNA: TGCAGTGCTAGTTGGCGGGAGCTAGTAGATACGCAGTATTTT. Protein product: CSASWRELVDTQYF.

The J gene is TRBJ2-2, the V gene TRBV6-6; D is possibly TRBD1 (8 bases). This CDR3 comprises 14 residues. V shed 5 bases and J shed 5 bases, with 12 bases lying between them. Germline V gene data show CDR1 as MNHNY and CDR2 as SVGAGI (reference sequence). The CDR3 here is CASSDRGGTGELFF. CDR3 nucleotide sequence: TGTGCCAGCAGTGACAGGGGAGGGACCGGGGAGCTGTTTTTT.

This chain connects TRBV5-1 to TRBJ2-5; 11 nucleotides match TRBD2. This CDR3 comprises 17 residues. After removal of 4 bases from V and 7 bases from J, the junction contained 15 bases not matched to a gene. CDR1 and CDR2 (germline): SGHRS, YFSETQ. CDR3 residues: CASSLGTSGGSSVTQYF. As DNA, the CDR3 is TGCGCCAGCAGCCTAGGCACTAGCGGGGGCTCCAGTGTGACCCAGTACTTC.

As concerns this clone: At one end, the junction sequence differs from germline, possibly due to a read error. The J gene is TRBJ1-2, the V gene TRBV7-9; TRBD1 might be the D (5 bases). The V gene's germline CDR1 is SEHNR and CDR2 FQNEAQ (reference sequence). The CDR3 has 15 residues. The CDR3 loop reads CASTLGVRQSDGYTF. CDR3 DNA sequence: TGTGCCAGCACCTTAGGAGTGCGACAGTCCGATGGCTACACCTTC.

The V and J genes are TRBV27 and TRBJ1-5, with 9 bases identical to TRBD1. Losses at the gene ends were 6 bases for V and 6 bases for J; bases not matched to a gene: 15. The CDR3 spans 17 residues. CDR1 and CDR2 (germline): MNHEY, SMNVEV (reference sequence). The CDR3 loop is CASSSDMDRGRLQPQHF. The CDR3 coding sequence is TGTGCCAGCAGCTCAGATATGGACAGGGGAAGGCTTCAGCCCCAGCATTTT.

The chain carries TRBV2 and TRBJ2-6; D not resolved. CDR3 size: 14 residues. CDR1 is SNHLY and CDR2 is FYNNEI in the germline V gene. V lost 4 bases and J lost 0, with 4 bases in between. This CDR3 is CASSGSSGANVLTF. The CDR3 bases are TGTGCCAGCAGTGGGAGCTCTGGGGCCAACGTCCTGACTTTC.

The chain links TRBV19 to TRBJ1-5, with D uncertain. CDR3 length: 15 amino acids. Trimming cost V 1 base and J 0 bases, with 7 bases left between them. Germline CDR1 LNHDA, CDR2 SQIVND (reference sequence). CDR3 nucleotides: TGTGCCAGTAGTATAGGCCAGATTAGCAATCAGCCCCAGCATTTT. Translating gives CASSIGQISNQPQHF.

The CDR3: CASSSFPDRGISCEQYF. In DNA, the CDR3 is TGTGCCAGCAGCTCCTTTCCGGACAGGGGGATCTCTTGCGAGCAGTACTTC. The chain carries TRBV7-3 and TRBJ2-7; 10 bases align to TRBD1. V dropped 4 bases and J dropped 6; count of bases not matched to a gene: 15. CDR1 and CDR2 from the germline V gene are SGHTA and FQGTGA. CDR3 size: 17 residues.

The rearrangement uses TRBV3-1 (or the pseudogene TRBV3-2) and TRBJ2-5; 9 bases agree with TRBD1. V dropped 1 base and J dropped 7; count of bases not matched to a gene: 1. The CDR3 consists of 13 residues. CDR1 is LGHDT and CDR2 is YNNKEL in the germline V gene (reference sequence). CDR3 DNA: TGTGCCAGCAGCCAAGGACAGGGGGGGACCCAGTACTTC. Its protein product is CASSQGQGGTQYF.

The chain joins TRBV11-3 to TRBJ2-3; 7 positions match TRBD1. J gave up 3 bases and V 5 bases, and 5 bases lay outside the gene matches. The CDR3 is 14 residues long. Germline loops: CDR1 SGHNT, CDR2 YENEEA. The CDR3 DNA follows: TGTGCCAGCAGCCTCCAGGGACAGACAGATACGCAGTATTTT. This gives the protein CASSLQGQTDTQYF.

The chain carries TRBV24-1 and TRBJ2-1, with D hard to call. Trimming removed 2 bases from V and 10 bases from J, with 8 bases in between. The CDR3 runs 12 residues. From germline, CDR1 is KGHDR and CDR2 SFDVKD. The CDR3: CATSDSLFEQFF. CDR3 coding DNA: TGTGCCACCAGTGATTCCCTTTTCGAGCAGTTCTTC.

The chain combines TRBV2 with TRBJ2-7, with 10 bases aligning to TRBD1. Trimming removed 6 bases from V and 5 bases from J; junction bases left unmatched: 7. Looked up from germline, CDR1 is SNHLY and CDR2 is FYNNEI. The CDR3 has 14 amino acids. The CDR3 is CASSGTGAWNEQYF. The CDR3 bases are TGTGCCAGCAGCGGGACAGGGGCCTGGAACGAGCAGTACTTC.

In its sample, this clone was seen once. The chain recombines TRBV6-5 with TRBJ2-7, with D perhaps matching TRBD1 (6 bases). This CDR3 has 13 amino acids. CDR1 and CDR2 from the germline V gene are MNHEY and SVGAGI. V gave up 6 bases and J gave up 3 bases, with 12 bases separating them. Here the CDR3 reads CASSSWDIYEQYF. In DNA, the CDR3 is TGTGCCAGCAGCTCCTGGGACATCTACGAGCAGTACTTC.

This clone was picked up a small number of times. The rearrangement joins TRBV3-1 (or the pseudogene TRBV3-2) to TRBJ1-1; the D is unclear. The CDR3 length is 14 residues. Germline V gene lookup returns CDR1 LGHDT and CDR2 YNNKEL (reference sequence). The V end lost 4 bases, the J end lost 1 base, and 10 bases lay between the germline ends. The CDR3 nucleotides read TGTGCCAGCAGCCCCAGTGGGAGGAACACTGAAGCTTTCTTT. Its translation: CASSPSGRNTEAFF.

This chain links TRBV27 with TRBJ2-1, with 10 bases identical to TRBD2. Germline lookup yields CDR1 MNHEY and CDR2 SMNVEV (reference sequence). The length of the CDR3 is 14 residues. Trimming removed 8 bases from V and 6 bases from J; junction bases left unmatched: 7. The CDR3 nucleotides read TGTGCCAGCTCGGGACTAGCGCTAGCCAATGAGCAGTTCTTC. Amino acids: CASSGLALANEQFF.

The chain joins TRBV7-3 to TRBJ2-2; D gene ambiguous. CDR3 size: 14 residues. Germline CDR1 is SGHTA and CDR2 is FQGTGA. V lost 2 bases to trimming and J lost 2 bases, with 6 bases between them. The CDR3 nucleotides are TGTGCCAGCAGCTTAGGGCAAAACACCGGGGAGCTGTTTTTT. Translating it yields CASSLGQNTGELFF. The full variable domain, rest sourced from reference TRBV7-3 and TRBJ2-2, is GAGVSQTPSNKVTEKGKYVELRCDPISGHTALYWYRQSLGQGPEFLIYFQGTGAADDSGLPNDRFFAVRPEGSVSTLKIQRTERGDSAVYLCASSLGQNTGELFFGEGSRLTVL.

This clone was detected ten times or more. The chain has TRBV3-1 (or the pseudogene TRBV3-2) and TRBJ2-7, with 10 nucleotides matching TRBD2. The J segment lost 3 bases and the V segment lost 0 bases, leaving 8 bases of the junction unmatched. The CDR3 has 17 residues. Germline lookup yields CDR1 LGHDT and CDR2 YNNKEL (reference sequence). CDR3 nucleotides: TGTGCCAGCAGCCAAGAACTAATGCCTAGCGGGAGCTACGAGCAGTACTTC. This encodes CASSQELMPSGSYEQYF.

This rearrangement joins TRBV28 to TRBJ2-7; 11 bases agree with TRBD2. The germline V gene encodes CDR1 MDHEN and CDR2 SYDVKM. This CDR3 contains 15 residues. The V and J ends lost 1 base and 3 bases, in that order; junction bases with no gene match: 2. The CDR3 bases are TGTGCCAGCAGTTTATTTAGCGGGAGGGGCTACGAGCAGTACTTC. Its translation is CASSLFSGRGYEQYF.